The table lists the clone carrying this T cell receptor (beta chain) with many counts. Its antigen is unknown. This record comes from a study of T cells in Graves' hyperthyroidism and ophthalmopathy. Findings of the study overall: Most clonotypes that expanded in the thyroid above 0.001 also showed up in blood.

Amplified TCR beta CDR3 regions derived from RNA transcripts. TCR CDR3 underwent first-round RT-PCR with the HTBI primer set. Using its own MiXCR run on the multiplex PCR reads, TCRdb lists one record per CDR3 protein. Of roughly 580,000 distinct CDR3 sequences listed, 46% are singletons. Recently diagnosed hyperthyroidism of less than 2 months' duration affected patients aged 18 to 65. Criteria for exclusion of patients were uncontrolled infection, other autoimmune disease, pregnancy or lactation. Clinical symptoms, serum thyroxine and TRAb, thyroid ultrasound and orbital computed tomography together formed the diagnostic basis. The CDR3 consists of 13 residues. V lost 7 bases and J 7 bases, leaving 19 bases between the germline ends. Germline values: CDR1 SQVTM, CDR2 ANQGSEA.

The gene calls are TRBV29-1 and TRBJ1-1, with D possibly TRBD1 on 6 matching bases. This clonotype originated in a woman younger than 35 with Graves' hyperthyroidism. What was sequenced was peripheral blood or thyroid tissue (not recorded which). In nucleotides, the CDR3 is TGCAGCGGGCGGGGGAGGGGGGCGGTTGAAGCTTTCTTT. As protein: CSGRGRGAVEAFF. Looking up the rest from reference TRBV29-1 and TRBJ1-1 gives the full variable domain: SAVISQKPSRDICQRGTSLTIQCQVDSQVTMMFWYRQQPGQSLTLIATANQGSEATYESGFVIDKFPISRPNLTFSTLTVSNMSPEDSSIYLCSGRGRGAVEAFFGQGTRLTVV.